This T cell receptor (beta chain) was recorded in a study of blood T cell repertoires in COVID-19. This clone was picked up a small number of times. CDR1 is SQVTM, CDR2 ANQGSEA, per germline. V trimming: 6 bases; J trimming: 4 bases; junction bases outside the gene matches: 14. This CDR3 has 15 residues. TCRdb's copy holds only in-frame clones and misses some; the assay was immunoSEQ multiplex PCR. The sample contains 250,000 to 350,000 clones, approximately 90% of which appear only once. V gene TRBV29-1 combines with J gene TRBJ1-1; 7 nucleotides align to TRBD1. The sample was peripheral blood. The TCR was taken from a man aged 18-30 years with active or convalescent COVID-19. DNA for the CDR3: TGCAGCGTCACCAGGGGGTTGGAATCATCCACTGAAGCTTTCTTT. This codes for CSVTRGLESSTEAFF.